This TCR beta chain was sequenced for a study of control samples from healthy donors and cancer patients. The CDR3 is made up of 14 amino acids. Trimming removed 6 bases at V and 4 bases at J, with 14 bases between. From germline, CDR1 is SGHDT and CDR2 YYEEEE. Sequencing was performed with immunoSEQ multiplex PCR; in TCRdb, only in-frame clones are kept and a portion is missing. The data show 90,000 or so clones, around four fifths seen once. The sample consisted of blood. The clonotype comes from a man aged 25 to 40 in good health. The chain links TRBV5-6 to TRBJ1-5, with a weak D call TRBD1 (6 bases). As DNA, the CDR3 is TGTGCCAGCACCGAACAGGGACGTAATCAGCCCCAGCATTTT. Translating gives CASTEQGRNQPQHF.